The clone carrying this T cell receptor beta chain has just a few counts. The antigen is undetermined. The CDR3 totals 16 residues. CDR1 is MDHEN, CDR2 SYDVKM, per germline. Trimming cost V 6 bases and J 1 base; bases outside gene matches: 7. The PCR ran on 60 Vbeta and 13 Jbeta primers. The table came from immunoSEQ multiplex PCR; TCRdb's copy has only in-frame clones and leaves some out. This table holds 60,000 to 85,000 clones, 75% to 85% found once. This sample was taken from a study of cytomegalovirus exposure and HLA in healthy donors. Study findings and constraints: Highly shared sequence variants in one cluster were likely a sequencing artifact. Follow-up analysis seemed to connect common viral pathogens with several of the most significant clusters identified.

J is TRBJ1-5 and V is TRBV28; 9 nucleotides match TRBD1. The sample taken for sequencing was PBMCs. The source is a man in his forties in good health and CMV-seronegative. CDR3 sequence (DNA): TGTGCCAGCAGGGGACTGGGACAGGGAAGCAATCAGCCCCAGCATTTT. Amino acid sequence: CASRGLGQGSNQPQHF.